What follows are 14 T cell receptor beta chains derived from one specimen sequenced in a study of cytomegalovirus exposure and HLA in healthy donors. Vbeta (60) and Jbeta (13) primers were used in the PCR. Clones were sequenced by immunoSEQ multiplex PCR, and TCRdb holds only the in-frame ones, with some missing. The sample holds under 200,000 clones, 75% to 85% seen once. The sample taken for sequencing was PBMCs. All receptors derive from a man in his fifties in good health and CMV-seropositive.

The CDR3 here is CASDPGQSYNEQFF. CDR3 in DNA: TGTGCCAGCGATCCGGGACAGTCCTACAATGAGCAGTTCTTC. V and J are TRBV2 and TRBJ2-1, with 7 bases that match TRBD1. This CDR3 is built from 14 residues. J gave up 1 base and V 8 bases, and 5 bases lay outside the gene matches. Germline loops: CDR1 SNHLY, CDR2 FYNNEI.

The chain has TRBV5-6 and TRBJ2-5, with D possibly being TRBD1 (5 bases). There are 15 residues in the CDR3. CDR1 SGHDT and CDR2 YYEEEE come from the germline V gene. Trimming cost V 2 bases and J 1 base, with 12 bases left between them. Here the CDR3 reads CASSFYWTSQETQYF. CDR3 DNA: TGTGCCAGCAGCTTTTACTGGACAAGCCAAGAGACCCAGTACTTC. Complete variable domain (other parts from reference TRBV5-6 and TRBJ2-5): DAGVTQSPTHLIKTRGQQVTLRCSPKSGHDTVSWYQQALGQGPQFIFQYYEEEERQRGNFPDRFSGHQFPNYSSELNVNALLLGDSALYLCASSFYWTSQETQYFGPGTRLLVL.

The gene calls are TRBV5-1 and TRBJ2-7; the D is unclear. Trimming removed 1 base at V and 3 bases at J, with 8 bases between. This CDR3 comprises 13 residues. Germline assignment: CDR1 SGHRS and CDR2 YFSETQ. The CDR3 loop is CASSLTPFYEQYF. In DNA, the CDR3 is TGCGCCAGCAGCTTGACTCCGTTCTACGAGCAGTACTTC.

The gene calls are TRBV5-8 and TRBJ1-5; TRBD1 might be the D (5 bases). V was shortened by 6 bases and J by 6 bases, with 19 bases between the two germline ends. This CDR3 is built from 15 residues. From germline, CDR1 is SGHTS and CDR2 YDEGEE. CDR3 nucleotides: TGTGCCAGCAAGAGAGGGCCCGGGGGTTTTCAGCCCCAGCATTTT. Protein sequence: CASKRGPGGFQPQHF.

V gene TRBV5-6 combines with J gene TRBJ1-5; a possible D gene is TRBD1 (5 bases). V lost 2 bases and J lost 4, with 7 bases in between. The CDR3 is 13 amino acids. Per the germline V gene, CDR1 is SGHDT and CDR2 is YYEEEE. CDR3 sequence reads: CASSLRTNQPQHF. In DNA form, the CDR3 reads TGTGCCAGCAGCTTACGGACAAATCAGCCCCAGCATTTT. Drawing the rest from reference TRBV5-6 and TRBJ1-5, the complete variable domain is DAGVTQSPTHLIKTRGQQVTLRCSPKSGHDTVSWYQQALGQGPQFIFQYYEEEERQRGNFPDRFSGHQFPNYSSELNVNALLLGDSALYLCASSLRTNQPQHFGDGTRLSIL.

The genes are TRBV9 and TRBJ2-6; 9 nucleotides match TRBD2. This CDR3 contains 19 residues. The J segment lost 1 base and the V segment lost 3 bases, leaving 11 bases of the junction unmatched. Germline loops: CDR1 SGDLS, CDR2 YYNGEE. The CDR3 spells CASSAFLAGRGSGANVLTF. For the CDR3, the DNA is TGTGCCAGCAGCGCCTTCCTAGCGGGAAGGGGGTCTGGGGCCAACGTCCTGACTTTC.

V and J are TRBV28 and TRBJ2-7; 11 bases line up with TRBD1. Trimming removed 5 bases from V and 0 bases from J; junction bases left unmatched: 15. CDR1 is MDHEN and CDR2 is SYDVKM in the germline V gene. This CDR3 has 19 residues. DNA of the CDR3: TGTGCCAGCAGTCCGCGAAGGGACAGGGGGGATTGGAGCTCCTACGAGCAGTACTTC. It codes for CASSPRRDRGDWSSYEQYF.

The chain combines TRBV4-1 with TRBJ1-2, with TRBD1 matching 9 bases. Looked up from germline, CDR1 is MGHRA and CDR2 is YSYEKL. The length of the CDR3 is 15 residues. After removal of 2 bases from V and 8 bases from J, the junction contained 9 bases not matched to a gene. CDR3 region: CASSQLLRDREGYTF. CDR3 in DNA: TGCGCCAGCAGCCAATTACTAAGGGACAGGGAGGGCTACACCTTC.

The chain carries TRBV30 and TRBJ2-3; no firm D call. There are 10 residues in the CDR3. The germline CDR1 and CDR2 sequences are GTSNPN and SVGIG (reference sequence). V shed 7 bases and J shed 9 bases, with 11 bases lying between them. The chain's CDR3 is CASPTRTQYF. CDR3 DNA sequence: TGTGCCTCCCCCACGCGGACGCAGTATTTT.

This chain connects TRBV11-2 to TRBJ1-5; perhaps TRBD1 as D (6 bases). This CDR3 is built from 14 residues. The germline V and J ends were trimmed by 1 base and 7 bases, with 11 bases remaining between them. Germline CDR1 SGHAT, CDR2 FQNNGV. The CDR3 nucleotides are TGTGCCAGCAGCTTAGCTGGGGGCAGCCAGCCCCAGCATTTT. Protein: CASSLAGGSQPQHF.

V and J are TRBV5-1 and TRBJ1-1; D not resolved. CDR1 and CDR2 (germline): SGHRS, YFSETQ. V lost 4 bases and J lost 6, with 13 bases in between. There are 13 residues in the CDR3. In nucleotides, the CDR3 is TGCGCCAGCAGCGGCGAGGGTATGGCTGAAGCTTTCTTT. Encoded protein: CASSGEGMAEAFF.

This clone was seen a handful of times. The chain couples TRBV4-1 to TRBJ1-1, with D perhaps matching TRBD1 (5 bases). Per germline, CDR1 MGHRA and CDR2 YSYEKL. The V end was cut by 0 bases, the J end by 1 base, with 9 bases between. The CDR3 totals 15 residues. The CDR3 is CASSQDARANTEAFF. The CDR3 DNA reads TGCGCCAGCAGCCAAGATGCCAGGGCGAACACTGAAGCTTTCTTT.

The CDR3 bases are TGTGCCAGCAGTTCCGGGACAAACTCCTACAATGAGCAGTTCTTC. Translated, it gives CASSSGTNSYNEQFF. This chain links TRBV7-6 with TRBJ2-1, with TRBD1 as a possible D gene (6 bases). V was trimmed by 6 bases and J by 0 bases, leaving 12 bases between them. Germline CDR1 is SGHVS and CDR2 is FNYEAQ. This CDR3 is 15 amino acids long.

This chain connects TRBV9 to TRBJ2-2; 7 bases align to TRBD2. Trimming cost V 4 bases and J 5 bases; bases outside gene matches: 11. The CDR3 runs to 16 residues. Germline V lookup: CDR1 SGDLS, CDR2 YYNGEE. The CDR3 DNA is TGTGCCAGCAGCCCTCCTATGAGGGGAGGGACCGGGGAGCTGTTTTTT. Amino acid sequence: CASSPPMRGGTGELFF.